This T cell receptor beta chain stems from a study of cytomegalovirus exposure and HLA in healthy donors. Notes on the study in general: The authors reported that TCR beta sequences could predict HLA-A and HLA-B alleles. These predictions were accurate for most subjects in the first cohort. Common viral pathogens seemed, in a later analysis, to connect with several of the most significant clusters. Rare sequences made up most TCRs, while some public TCRs were found in many donors.

Of note for this clone: Its antigen is undetermined.

Vbeta (60) and Jbeta (13) primers were used in the PCR. The data were produced by immunoSEQ multiplex PCR, yet TCRdb's version contains in-frame clones alone and is incomplete. Recorded here are 60,000 to 80,000 clones; the top ten clones represent less than 6%. This sequence was found in a man between 40 and 49 years old in good health and CMV-seronegative. Sequencing was performed on PBMCs.

This chain's CDR3 is CSAKTSSNEDIQYF. The CDR3 coding sequence is TGCAGCGCGAAGACTAGCAGCAATGAAGACATTCAGTACTTC. The J gene is TRBJ2-4, the V gene TRBV29-1; TRBD2 agrees at 7 bases. Germline-derived CDR1 and CDR2 are SQVTM and ANQGSEA. This CDR3 is 14 amino acids long. V shed 7 bases, J shed 8 bases, and the junction held 14 bases outside the gene matches.